These T cell receptor beta chains were read from a single sample in a study of blood T cells in healthy people across ages. TCRdb re-derived calls from the 5' RACE reads in MiXCR, one entry per CDR3 protein. The table records roughly 860,000 distinct CDR3 sequences, around 62% of them present only once. The source material was blood. These receptors all stem from a young man in good health. Each CDR3 is given with its conserved first and last residue. D genes are given only for firm matches. Not all rows give a size; the values are once, few, many and, for expanded clones, a class.

TRBJ2-4 | NA | TRBV7-9 | 20 | TRBD2 | CASSPGVGLPDPSAKNIQYF | TGTGCCAGCAGCCCGGGGGTGGGACTACCCGACCCGTCTGCCAAAAACATTCAGTACTTC
TRBJ2-4 | NA | TRBV5-1 | 17 | TRBD1 | CASSLVYAGTDKNIQYF | TGCGCCAGCAGCTTGGTCTACGCCGGGACAGACAAAAACATTCAGTACTTC
TRBJ2-7 | NA | TRBV4-2 | 16 | TRBD1 | CASGQETGVGSYEQYF | TGTGCCAGCGGCCAAGAGACAGGGGTTGGGTCCTACGAGCAGTACTTC
TRBJ2-5 | NA | TRBV20-1 | 12 | NA | CSASLDGETQYF | TGCAGTGCTAGTTTAGACGGAGAGACCCAGTACTTC
TRBJ1-5 | NA | TRBV28 | 16 | TRBD1 | CASSPQGQGTNQPQHF | TGTGCCAGCAGTCCCCAAGGACAGGGGACTAATCAGCCCCAGCATTTT
TRBJ2-1 | NA | TRBV27 | 11 | NA | CASSRGYEQFF | TGTGCCAGCAGTCGGGGGTATGAGCAGTTCTTC
TRBJ2-6 | NA | TRBV7-9 | 16 | NA | CASPRDASSGANVLTF | TGTGCCAGCCCAAGGGACGCGAGCTCTGGGGCCAACGTCCTGACTTTC
TRBJ2-5 | NA | TRBV7-3 | 14 | TRBD1 | CASSVQGKGETQYF | TGTGCCAGCAGCGTACAGGGGAAGGGGGAGACCCAGTACTTC
TRBJ2-5 | NA | TRBV9 | 14 | NA | CASSPRGGLETQYF | TGTGCCAGCAGCCCTAGGGGGGGCTTGGAGACCCAGTACTTC
TRBJ1-6 | NA | TRBV20-1 | 14 | NA | CSASSGPHNSPLHF | TGCAGTGCTAGTTCAGGACCCCATAATTCACCCCTCCACTTT
TRBJ1-2 | NA | TRBV7-9 | 16 | NA | CASSVGTSGSNYGYTF | TGTGCCAGCAGCGTAGGGACCTCGGGGTCTAACTATGGCTACACCTTC
TRBJ1-2 | few | TRBV7-2 | 13 | TRBD1 | CASSLDRAYGYTF | TGTGCCAGCAGCCTGGACAGGGCTTATGGCTACACCTTC
TRBJ2-7 | NA | TRBV12-3/TRBV12-4 | 14 | NA | CASSTRGGTYEQYF | TGTGCCAGCAGCACCAGGGGGGGCACCTACGAGCAGTACTTC
TRBJ1-2 | NA | TRBV9 | 13 | NA | CASSVGIAHGYTF | TGTGCCAGCAGCGTTGGCATTGCCCATGGCTACACCTTC
TRBJ2-1 | once | TRBV14 | 14 | NA | CASSQSGYRNEQFF | TGTGCCAGCAGCCAATCGGGCTATAGGAATGAGCAGTTCTTC
TRBJ2-5 | NA | TRBV9 | 16 | NA | CASSVRWQARGETQYF | TGTGCCAGCAGCGTAAGGTGGCAGGCTAGAGGAGAGACCCAGTACTTC
TRBJ2-7 | few | TRBV5-5 | 15 | TRBD1 | CASSRGTGGTYEQYF | TGTGCCAGCAGCCGCGGGACAGGGGGTACCTACGAGCAGTACTTC
TRBJ2-1 | NA | TRBV24-1 | 12 | NA | CATSEGYNEQFF | TGTGCCACCAGTGAAGGGTACAATGAGCAGTTCTTC